These 27 T cell receptor beta chains were sequenced from one sample in a study of regulatory T cells in long-lasting Graves disease. Time point described: persistent/refractory GD, antithyroid drugs over 5 years with positive TRAb. PBMC RNA was the source of the TCR library. Combining iRepertoire HTBI primers with Arm-PCR of CDR3 regions, the authors built TCR beta libraries. MiXCR, run by TCRdb on the multiplex PCR reads, gives a single entry per CDR3 protein. The profile covers hundreds of thousands of distinct CDR3 sequences, with around 32% appearing a single time and 35% to 55% taken by the ten largest. The sample was peripheral blood mononuclear cells (PBMCs), taken when the disease was refractory, from a patient treated with antithyroid drugs. These receptors were obtained from a female donor with Graves disease.

The chain employs TRBV6-2 or TRBV6-3 and TRBJ2-1; 13 bases are a match to TRBD2. The CDR3 consists of 14 residues. Germline CDR1 MNHEY, CDR2 SVGEGT. J was trimmed by 15 bases and V by 5 bases; bases with no gene match: 10. CDR3 loop: CASSEGLAGEGLFF. In nucleotides, the CDR3 is TGTGCCAGCAGTGAAGGACTAGCGGGAGAAGGTCTGTTCTTC.

This clonotype showed up just once. This may be a read error, as it is one base from a much larger clone. The J gene is TRBJ1-2, the V gene TRBV2, with 7 bases matching TRBD1. This CDR3 is built from 12 residues. J was trimmed by 8 bases and V by 5 bases; bases with no gene match: 5. Germline CDR1 is SNHLY and CDR2 is FYNNEI. As DNA, the CDR3 is TGTGCCAGCAGTCACCAGGGGGGAGGCTACACCTTC. Its protein product is CASSHQGGGYTF.

The chain employs TRBV5-5 and TRBJ1-4; weak D call: TRBD1 (5 bases). CDR3 size: 15 residues. CDR1 and CDR2 from the germline V gene are SGHKS and YYEKEE (reference sequence). V was pared by 4 bases and J by 8 bases, with 18 bases between. The CDR3 here is CASSAPVGVLEKLFF. DNA of the CDR3: TGTGCCAGCAGCGCCCCGGTGGGGGTATTAGAAAAACTGTTTTTT.

This clonotype was seen ten or more times. The CDR3 here is CASSLAGGAYEQYF. Written as DNA, the CDR3 is TGTGCCAGCAGCCTCGCAGGTGGGGCCTACGAGCAGTACTTC. The chain combines TRBV11-2 with TRBJ2-7; D remains unclear. Trimming removed 5 bases at V and 2 bases at J, with 13 bases between. Germline V gene data show CDR1 as SGHAT and CDR2 as FQNNGV. The CDR3 loop spans 14 amino acids.

This clonotype was observed at least ten times. DNA for the CDR3: TGTGCTAGTGGTTTGGTACTCGGGAGGGAGGCCCACCTACAAGAGACCCAGTACTTC. This encodes CASGLVLGREAHLQETQYF. The chain couples TRBV12-5 to TRBJ2-5; 8 nucleotides line up with TRBD2. This CDR3 region has 19 residues. Germline V gene sequence: CDR1 LGHNT, CDR2 FRNRAP. V shed 0 bases, J shed 2 bases, and the junction held 14 bases outside the gene matches.

This clonotype showed up just a few times. The chain couples TRBV6-2 or TRBV6-3 to TRBJ1-5, with 7 bases that match TRBD1. J gave up 3 bases and V 4 bases, and 6 bases lay outside the gene matches. The CDR3 loop spans 15 amino acids. CDR1 is MNHEY and CDR2 is SVGEGT in the germline V gene. Written as DNA, the CDR3 is TGTGCCAGCAGTTCGGAGACAGGGATCAATCAGCCCCAGCATTTT. Protein product: CASSSETGINQPQHF.

The chain links TRBV13 to TRBJ2-7; 10 bases match TRBD1. Germline-derived CDR1 and CDR2 are PRHDT and FYEKMQ (reference sequence). The CDR3 length is 18 residues. Trimming took 2 bases from V and 1 from J; bases not matched to a gene: 11. The chain's CDR3 is CASSLTGWGQGSSYEQYF. The CDR3 DNA sequence: TGTGCCAGCAGCTTAACTGGCTGGGGACAGGGGAGTTCCTACGAGCAGTACTTC.

This clonotype was seen a handful of times. The CDR3 loop reads CAWSSDSNQPQHF. CDR3 coding DNA: TGTGCCTGGAGTTCGGACAGTAACCAGCCCCAGCATTTT. The chain is built from TRBV30 and TRBJ1-5; D is possibly TRBD1 (6 bases). The CDR3 spans 13 residues. Trimming pared 2 bases from V and 7 bases from J, leaving 12 bases between. Germline CDR1 is GTSNPN and CDR2 is SVGIG (reference sequence).

This clonotype was counted between two and nine times. The V and J genes are TRBV15 and TRBJ1-2; no clear D. The CDR3 is 16 amino acids. V was pared by 0 bases and J by 0 bases, with 11 bases between. The germline CDR1 and CDR2 sequences are LNHNV and YYDKDF (reference sequence). CDR3 sequence reads: CATSRDLLIANYGYTF. In nucleotides, the CDR3 is TGTGCCACCAGCAGAGATCTCCTAATAGCTAACTATGGCTACACCTTC.

This clonotype occurred a few times. V gene TRBV2 combines with J gene TRBJ2-7, with D perhaps given as TRBD1 or TRBD2 (5 bases each). The V and J ends lost 3 bases and 4 bases respectively, with 22 bases between them. The CDR3 has 17 residues. Germline V lookup: CDR1 SNHLY, CDR2 FYNNEI. DNA of the CDR3: TGTGCCAGCAGTGATCCGGGACGCTTCGGTGGTGGGTACGAGCAGTACTTC. Its protein is CASSDPGRFGGGYEQYF.

The genes are TRBV6-1 and TRBJ1-1; unclear D gene. Germline lookup yields CDR1 MNHNS and CDR2 SASEGT. The CDR3 contains 11 residues. Trimming pared 7 bases from V and 6 bases from J, leaving 9 bases between. DNA of the CDR3: TGTGCCAGCACCGACGTAGCTGAAGCTTTCTTT. It specifies CASTDVAEAFF.

The chain couples TRBV7-3 to TRBJ2-5, with 11 bases that match TRBD2. The V and J ends lost 5 bases and 4 bases, in that order; junction bases with no gene match: 6. The length of the CDR3 is 15 residues. CDR1 is SGHTA, CDR2 FQGTGA, per germline. CDR3 DNA sequence: TGTGCCAGCAGCCTGACTAGCGGGGAGGGAGAGACCCAGTACTTC. Residues: CASSLTSGEGETQYF.

The genes are TRBV14 and TRBJ2-2, with 7 bases lining up with TRBD1. Trimming removed 3 bases from V and 4 bases from J; junction bases left unmatched: 5. CDR1 is SGHDN and CDR2 is FVKESK in the germline V gene. The CDR3 extends over 15 amino acids. The CDR3 DNA follows: TGTGCCAGCAGCCACCTGACAGGGAGCACCGGGGAGCTGTTTTTT. Translating gives CASSHLTGSTGELFF.

The V gene is TRBV25-1, the J gene TRBJ2-5; no clear D gene. This CDR3 has 12 residues. Germline loops: CDR1 MGHDK, CDR2 SYGVNS. V shed 4 bases and J shed 5 bases, with 8 bases lying between them. The CDR3 region is CASSAWGETQYF. For the CDR3, the DNA is TGTGCCAGCAGTGCGTGGGGTGAGACCCAGTACTTC.

This clonotype has more than one count but fewer than ten. The chain couples TRBV6-1 to TRBJ2-7; D is ambiguous. The CDR3 extends over 13 amino acids. Trimming took off 2 bases at V and 2 bases at J, with 7 bases between the two ends. The germline CDR1 and CDR2 sequences are MNHNS and SASEGT. CDR3 in DNA: TGTGCCAGCAGTGAATATTTAGCCTACGAGCAGTACTTC. Encoded protein: CASSEYLAYEQYF.

This clonotype has at least ten counts. This rearrangement joins TRBV28 to TRBJ2-7, with D hard to call. Trimming shortened V by 1 base and J by 7 bases, and 11 bases separated the two germline ends. Per the germline V gene, CDR1 is MDHEN and CDR2 is SYDVKM. The CDR3 extends over 13 amino acids. CDR3 coding DNA: TGTGCCAGCAGTTTATCTAGGGCTGGGGAGCAGTACTTC. This encodes CASSLSRAGEQYF.

The rearrangement uses TRBV9 and TRBJ2-7; TRBD1 aligns across 9 bases. This CDR3 is built from 14 residues. Germline V gives CDR1 SGDLS, CDR2 YYNGEE. The J segment lost 3 bases and the V segment lost 4 bases, leaving 5 bases of the junction unmatched. The CDR3 sequence: CASSPLDRGYEQYF. DNA of the CDR3: TGTGCCAGCAGCCCCCTGGACAGGGGCTACGAGCAGTACTTC.

This clonotype was counted between two and nine times. This rearrangement joins TRBV6-1 to TRBJ1-1; a possible D gene is TRBD1 (5 bases). V lost 6 bases, J lost 4 bases, and 12 bases lay in between. The germline V gene has CDR1 MNHNS and CDR2 SASEGT. The CDR3 is 13 residues long. The DNA of the CDR3 is TGTGCCAGCAGCCCTGGGGCTAGCACTGAAGCTTTCTTT. Its protein product is CASSPGASTEAFF.

This clonotype was picked up many times. J is TRBJ2-7 and V is TRBV12-3 or TRBV12-4; a weak D match, TRBD2 (5 bases). V was clipped by 6 bases and J by 4 bases, with 10 bases between them. This CDR3 region has 12 residues. CDR3 in DNA: TGTGCCAGCAGCTTTGGCGGGTACGAGCAGTACTTC. Its protein is CASSFGGYEQYF.

The chain employs TRBV5-5 and TRBJ2-7, with 9 bases lining up with TRBD1. Germline CDR1 and CDR2: SGHKS and YYEKEE (reference sequence). CDR3 length: 16 residues. J lost 0 bases, V lost 4 bases, and 8 bases had no gene match. The CDR3 loop is CASSMLQGASSYEQYF. CDR3 coding DNA: TGTGCCAGCAGCATGCTACAGGGGGCGAGCTCCTACGAGCAGTACTTC.

This clonotype was counted between two and nine times. V and J are TRBV29-1 and TRBJ2-7; 7 bases map to TRBD1. Germline trimming cut 0 bases from V and 0 bases from J; bases unmatched to any gene: 11. This CDR3 spans 17 amino acids. Per the germline V gene, CDR1 is SQVTM and CDR2 is ANQGSEA. The CDR3: CSVEDPNRTGSSYEQYF. The CDR3 region has the DNA TGCAGCGTTGAAGATCCCAATCGGACAGGCAGCTCCTACGAGCAGTACTTC.

Ten or more counts support this clonotype. The chain combines TRBV11-2 with TRBJ2-7; 11 bases fit TRBD1. The germline V gene encodes CDR1 SGHAT and CDR2 FQNNGV. CDR3 length equals 14 residues. V dropped 5 bases and J dropped 5; count of bases not matched to a gene: 5. The CDR3 spells CASSRTGGHHEQYF. The CDR3 DNA reads TGTGCCAGCAGCCGGACAGGGGGCCATCACGAGCAGTACTTC.

This clonotype was detected a few times. This chain joins TRBV28 and TRBJ1-4; D call uncertain. Germline CDR1 and CDR2: MDHEN and SYDVKM. This CDR3 contains 19 residues. The germline V and J ends were trimmed by 2 bases and 0 bases, with 19 bases remaining between them. The chain's CDR3 is CASSLVSGGVDSTNEKLFF. The CDR3 DNA reads TGTGCCAGCAGTTTAGTATCAGGCGGAGTAGATTCAACTAATGAAAAACTGTTTTTT.

Only a few counts were recorded for this clonotype. This chain uses TRBV2 with TRBJ2-4, with D possibly being TRBD1 (5 bases). This CDR3 region has 14 residues. The germline V and J ends were trimmed by 7 bases and 0 bases, with 10 bases remaining between them. Germline V gene sequence: CDR1 SNHLY, CDR2 FYNNEI. CDR3: CASKTDRAKNIQYF. The CDR3 DNA is TGTGCCAGCAAAACTGACAGAGCCAAAAACATTCAGTACTTC.

The V call is TRBV12-3 or TRBV12-4, the J call TRBJ2-7; D may be TRBD1 (6 bases). V was clipped by 4 bases and J by 0 bases, with 13 bases between them. The CDR3 loop spans 15 amino acids. For the CDR3, the DNA is TGTGCCAGCAGTTCCCCCGGGACACACTCCTACGAGCAGTACTTC. It translates to CASSSPGTHSYEQYF.

The J gene is TRBJ1-1, the V gene TRBV30; 11 bases map to TRBD1. With 2 bases clipped from V and 4 bases from J, the junction kept 3 bases outside the gene matches. The CDR3 spans 14 residues. From germline, CDR1 is GTSNPN and CDR2 SVGIG (reference sequence). Written as DNA, the CDR3 is TGTGCCTGGAGTCGGGACAGGGGGACCACTGAAGCTTTCTTT. Amino acid sequence: CAWSRDRGTTEAFF. The variable domain in full, with the rest retrieved from reference TRBV30 and TRBJ1-1, is SQTIHQWPATLVQPVGSPLSLECTVEGTSNPNLYWYRQAAGRGLQLLFYSVGIGQISSEVPQNLSASRPQDRQFILSSKKLLLSDSGFYLCAWSRDRGTTEAFFGQGTRLTVV.

The chain couples TRBV12-3 or TRBV12-4 to TRBJ1-1, with TRBD1 matching over 7 bases. With 4 bases clipped from V and 11 bases from J, the junction kept 7 bases outside the gene matches. This CDR3 has 12 amino acids. The CDR3 DNA follows: TGTGCCAGCAGTTCCCCCGGGACAGAGGCTTTCTTT. Residues: CASSSPGTEAFF.